This paragraph reports one TCR beta chain. The antigen remains undetermined. Some clones are missing from TCRdb's copy, which holds only in-frame ones; the method was immunoSEQ multiplex PCR. Of 300,000 or so clones listed, 88% are singletons. This sample was taken from a study of cytomegalovirus exposure and HLA in healthy donors. J gave up 0 bases and V 5 bases, and 6 bases lay outside the gene matches. The CDR3 sequence is 15 residues long. Germline assignment: CDR1 SEHNR and CDR2 FQNEAQ (reference sequence). Study results and limitations: There were a few CMV-associated chains whose specificity for CMV antigens was confirmed in vitro. In a later analysis, first-cohort TCR clusters were found to tend to co-occur in the 130 or so validation repertoires. Reports described diagnosis of cytomegalovirus status by the classifier as highly specific and sensitive.

The material sequenced was PBMCs. This chain connects TRBV7-9 to TRBJ1-1, with 7 positions matching TRBD1. The source is a man aged 30-40 years in good health and CMV-seronegative. The DNA for the CDR3 is TGTGCCAGCAGCCCGGGACAGAGAATGAACACTGAAGCTTTCTTT. Its translation is CASSPGQRMNTEAFF.